Presented here are 10 T cell receptor beta chains from one specimen sequenced in a study of shared clonotypes between healthy human individuals. Assay: immunoSEQ multiplex PCR; the TCRdb copy retains only in-frame clones and omits some. The table lists about 2.4 million clones, over 85% of them singletons. Sequenced: naive CD4+ T cells from PBMCs. The subset denotes: CD45RA+ positively selected. Receptors were obtained from a man between 18 and 29 years old in good health. Some clones in this sample may be carry-over from other donors' samples.

This chain joins TRBV6-6 and TRBJ1-3; D not resolved. The V gene lost 2 bases and the J gene lost 8 bases, with 7 bases spanning the gap. The CDR3 runs 12 residues. The germline V gene encodes CDR1 MNHNY and CDR2 SVGAGI (reference sequence). In DNA, the CDR3 is TGTGCCAGCAGTTACATCGCGGACACCATATATTTT. As protein: CASSYIADTIYF.

The chain couples TRBV19 to TRBJ2-7; D possibly corresponds to TRBD2 (6 bases). This CDR3 comprises 14 residues. CDR1 is LNHDA, CDR2 SQIVND, per germline (reference sequence). V was clipped by 5 bases and J by 2 bases, with 13 bases between them. CDR3 nucleotide sequence: TGTGCCAGTAGTCGGGAGACAGATACCTACGAGCAGTACTTC. As protein: CASSRETDTYEQYF.

The V and J genes are TRBV6-1 and TRBJ2-6; D uncertain. In germline, CDR1 is MNHNS, CDR2 SASEGT. V was pared by 8 bases and J by 2 bases, with 10 bases between. The CDR3 has 14 residues. The CDR3 nucleotides read TGTGCCAGCCTCCTTATCACTGGGGCCAACGTCCTGACTTTC. Translation gives CASLLITGANVLTF.

With respect to this clone: Other nucleotide sequences in the sample specify the same CDR3. J is TRBJ2-6 and V is TRBV5-4; D possibly uses TRBD1 or TRBD2 (5 bases each). The CDR3 is 15 amino acids. V lost 4 bases and J lost 1, with 9 bases in between. Germline V gives CDR1 SGHNT, CDR2 YYREEE (reference sequence). CDR3 amino acids: CASSRDLSGANVLTF. CDR3 DNA sequence: TGTGCCAGCAGCCGGGACCTTTCTGGGGCCAACGTCCTGACTTTC.

The chain has TRBV13 and TRBJ2-7; 7 positions match TRBD2. V trimming: 5 bases; J trimming: 1 base; junction bases outside the gene matches: 5. Germline CDR1 is PRHDT and CDR2 is FYEKMQ (reference sequence). CDR3 length equals 14 residues. DNA of the CDR3: TGTGCCAGCAGCCCGACTAGCTCATCCTACGAGCAGTACTTC. This gives the protein CASSPTSSSYEQYF.

V gene TRBV5-1 combines with J gene TRBJ2-5, with TRBD2 as a possible D gene (6 bases). The CDR3 consists of 16 residues. Germline V gene data show CDR1 as SGHRS and CDR2 as YFSETQ. Trimming removed 3 bases from V and 5 bases from J, with 20 bases in between. The CDR3 coding sequence is TGCGCCAGCAGCTCTACTGGCGGGGAAATCGTCGAGACCCAGTACTTC. Amino acid sequence: CASSSTGGEIVETQYF.

The V and J genes are TRBV2 and TRBJ1-5, with TRBD1 matching 8 bases. The CDR3 covers 14 residues. The V segment lost 5 bases and the J segment 5 bases; nucleotides outside the gene matches: 5. CDR1 and CDR2 (germline): SNHLY, FYNNEI. The CDR3: CASSSTGVDQPQHF. The DNA of the CDR3 is TGTGCCAGCAGTTCGACAGGGGTCGATCAGCCCCAGCATTTT.

As regards this clone: The same CDR3 also results from other DNA sequences found in this sample. The chain carries TRBV6-1 and TRBJ2-7; D not resolved. Germline V CDR1 and CDR2: MNHNS, SASEGT. The CDR3 loop spans 12 amino acids. The V gene lost 5 bases and the J gene lost 4 bases, with 9 bases spanning the gap. CDR3 sequence reads: CASSRNTYEQYF. As DNA, the CDR3 is TGTGCCAGCAGTCGGAATACTTACGAGCAGTACTTC.

In nucleotides, the CDR3 is TGTGCCAGCAGCTCCTACAGGGGCGTGAACACTGAAGCTTTCTTT. Protein sequence: CASSSYRGVNTEAFF. The chain uses TRBV7-9 and TRBJ1-1, with 7 bases matching TRBD1. Germline assignment: CDR1 SEHNR and CDR2 FQNEAQ (reference sequence). The CDR3 is 15 residues long. With 4 bases clipped from V and 0 bases from J, the junction kept 5 bases outside the gene matches.

J is TRBJ1-1 and V is TRBV28; D gene ambiguous. Germline values: CDR1 MDHEN, CDR2 SYDVKM. The ends were cut back, 6 bases at V and 2 bases at J, with 10 bases in the middle. CDR3 length: 13 amino acids. The CDR3: CASSRPYNTEAFF. Written as DNA, the CDR3 is TGTGCCAGCAGCCGACCCTACAACACTGAAGCTTTCTTT. Looking up the rest from reference TRBV28 and TRBJ1-1 gives the full variable domain: DVKVTQSSRYLVKRTGEKVFLECVQDMDHENMFWYRQDPGLGLRLIYFSYDVKMKEKGDIPEGYSVSREKKERFSLILESASTNQTSMYLCASSRPYNTEAFFGQGTRLTVV.